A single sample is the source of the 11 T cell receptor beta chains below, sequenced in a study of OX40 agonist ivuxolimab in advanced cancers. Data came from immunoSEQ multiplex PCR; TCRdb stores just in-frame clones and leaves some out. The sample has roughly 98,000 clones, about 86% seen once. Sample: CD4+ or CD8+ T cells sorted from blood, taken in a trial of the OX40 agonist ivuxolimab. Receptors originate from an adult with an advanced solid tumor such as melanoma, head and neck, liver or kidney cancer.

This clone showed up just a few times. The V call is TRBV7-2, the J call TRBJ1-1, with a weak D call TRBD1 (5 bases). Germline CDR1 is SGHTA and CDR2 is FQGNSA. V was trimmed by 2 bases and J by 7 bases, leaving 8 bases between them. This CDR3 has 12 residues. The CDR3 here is CASSLWQGEAFF. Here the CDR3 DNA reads TGTGCCAGCAGCTTATGGCAGGGTGAAGCTTTCTTT.

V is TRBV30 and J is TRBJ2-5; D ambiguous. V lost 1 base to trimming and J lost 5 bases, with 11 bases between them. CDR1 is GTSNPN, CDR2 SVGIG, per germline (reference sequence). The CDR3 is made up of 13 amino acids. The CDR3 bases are TGTGCCTGGAGTGGGGGTGGTGGTGAGACCCAGTACTTC. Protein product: CAWSGGGGETQYF.

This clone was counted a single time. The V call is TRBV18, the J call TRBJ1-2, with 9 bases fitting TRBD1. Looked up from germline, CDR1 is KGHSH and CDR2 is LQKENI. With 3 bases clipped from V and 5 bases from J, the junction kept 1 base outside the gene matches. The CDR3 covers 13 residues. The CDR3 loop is CASSPTGGYGYTF. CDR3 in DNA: TGTGCCAGCTCACCGACAGGGGGTTATGGCTACACCTTC.

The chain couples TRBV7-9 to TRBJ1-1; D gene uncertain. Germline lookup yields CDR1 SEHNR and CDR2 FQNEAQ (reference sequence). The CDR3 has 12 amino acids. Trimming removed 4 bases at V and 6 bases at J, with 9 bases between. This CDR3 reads CASSSGLSEAFF. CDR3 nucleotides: TGTGCCAGCAGCTCCGGGTTATCTGAAGCTTTCTTT.

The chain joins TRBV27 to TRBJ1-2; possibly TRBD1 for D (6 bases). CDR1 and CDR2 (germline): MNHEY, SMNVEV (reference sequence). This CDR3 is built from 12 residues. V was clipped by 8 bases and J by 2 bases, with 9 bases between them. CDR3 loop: CASADRNYGYTF. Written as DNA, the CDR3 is TGTGCCAGCGCGGACAGAAACTATGGCTACACCTTC.

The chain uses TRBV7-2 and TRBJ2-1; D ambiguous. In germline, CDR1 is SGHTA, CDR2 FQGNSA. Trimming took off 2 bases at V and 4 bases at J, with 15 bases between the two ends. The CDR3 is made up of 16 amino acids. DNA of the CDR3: TGTGCCAGCAGCTTATACGGGCAGTCCACTTACAATGAGCAGTTCTTC. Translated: CASSLYGQSTYNEQFF.

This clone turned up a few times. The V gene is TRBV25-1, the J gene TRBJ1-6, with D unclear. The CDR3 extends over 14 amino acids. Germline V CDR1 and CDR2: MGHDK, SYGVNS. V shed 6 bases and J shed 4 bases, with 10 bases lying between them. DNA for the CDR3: TGTGCCAGCAGCGAGAACTGGTATAATTCACCCCTCCACTTT. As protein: CASSENWYNSPLHF. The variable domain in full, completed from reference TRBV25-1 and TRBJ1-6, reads EADIYQTPRYLVIGTGKKITLECSQTMGHDKMYWYQQDPGMELHLIHYSYGVNSTEKGDLSSESTVSRIRTEHFPLTLESARPSHTSQYLCASSENWYNSPLHFGNGTRLTVT.

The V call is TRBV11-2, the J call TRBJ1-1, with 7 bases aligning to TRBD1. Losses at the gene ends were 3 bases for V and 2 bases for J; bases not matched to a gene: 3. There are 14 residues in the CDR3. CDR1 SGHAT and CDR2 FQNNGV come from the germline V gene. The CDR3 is CASSFRDRNTEAFF. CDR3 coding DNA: TGTGCCAGCAGCTTTCGGGACAGAAACACTGAAGCTTTCTTT.

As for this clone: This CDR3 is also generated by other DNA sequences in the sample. The CDR3 DNA reads TGTGCCAGCAGTGATTGGGACAGTAATGAAAAACTGTTTTTT. Encoded protein: CASSDWDSNEKLFF. This chain joins TRBV6-1 and TRBJ1-4, with TRBD1 matching over 7 bases. CDR1 and CDR2 (germline): MNHNS, SASEGT. The CDR3 consists of 14 residues. V shed 3 bases, J shed 4 bases, and the junction held 2 bases outside the gene matches.

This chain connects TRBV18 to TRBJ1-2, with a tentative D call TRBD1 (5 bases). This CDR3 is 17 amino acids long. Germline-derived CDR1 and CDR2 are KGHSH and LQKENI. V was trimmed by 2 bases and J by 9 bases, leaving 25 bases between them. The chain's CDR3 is CASSPSLLTDTLWRYTF. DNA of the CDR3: TGTGCCAGCTCACCATCATTGTTGACAGATACTCTATGGCGCTACACCTTC.

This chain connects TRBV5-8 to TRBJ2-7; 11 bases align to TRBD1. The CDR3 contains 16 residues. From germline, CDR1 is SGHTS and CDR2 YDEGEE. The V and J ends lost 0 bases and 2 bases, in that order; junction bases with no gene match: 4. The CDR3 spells CASSLEAGQGAYEQYF. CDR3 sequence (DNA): TGTGCCAGCAGCTTGGAAGCGGGACAGGGGGCCTACGAGCAGTACTTC. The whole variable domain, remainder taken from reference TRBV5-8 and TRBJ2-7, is EAGVTQSPTHLIKTRGQQATLRCSPISGHTSVYWYQQALGLGLQFLLWYDEGEERNRGNFPPRFSGRQFPNYSSELNVNALELEDSALYLCASSLEAGQGAYEQYFGPGTRLTVT.